This T cell receptor beta chain was sequenced in a study of HIV-infected patients and healthy controls. Reverse transcription used approximately 500 ng RNA and constant-region primers for alpha and beta. Separate chain-specific third strand synthesis with multiplexing indices produced the alpha and beta libraries. TCRdb reanalysed the 5' RACE reads using MiXCR and keeps one entry per CDR3 protein. The sample has about 13,000 distinct CDR3 sequences, around 9.9% seen once. Broader study findings: A major limitation was that merely sixteen HIV-infected individuals were processed.

The CDR3 length is 17 residues. CDR1 LGHDT and CDR2 YNNKEL come from the germline V gene (reference sequence). The junction had 12 bases not matched to a gene; V was cut back by 4 bases and J by 7 bases. This clonotype is medium-sized within its sample. Its cognate antigen is unknown. No cell fractionation was done, so the repertoire covers all unsorted peripheral blood T cells. This clonotype originated in an adult in good health. The genes are TRBV3-1 and TRBJ2-3; TRBD2 matches at 12 bases. The sequenced sample was blood. CDR3 loop: CASSRLAGEQGWNTQYF. The CDR3 nucleotides read TGTGCCAGCAGCCGACTAGCGGGAGAGCAGGGCTGGAATACGCAGTATTTT.